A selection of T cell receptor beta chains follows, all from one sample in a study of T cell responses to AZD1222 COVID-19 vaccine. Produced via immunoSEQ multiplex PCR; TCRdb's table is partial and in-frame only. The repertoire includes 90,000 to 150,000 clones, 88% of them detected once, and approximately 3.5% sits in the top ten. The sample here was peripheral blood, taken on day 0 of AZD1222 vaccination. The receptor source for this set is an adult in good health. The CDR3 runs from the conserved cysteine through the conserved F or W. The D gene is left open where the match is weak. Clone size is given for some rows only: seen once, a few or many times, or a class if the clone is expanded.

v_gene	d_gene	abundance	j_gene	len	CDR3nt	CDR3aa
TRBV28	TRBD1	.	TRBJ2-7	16	TGTGCCAGCAGTCCGACCCCGGGACAGGGACGCTACGAGCAGTACTTC	CASSPTPGQGRYEQYF
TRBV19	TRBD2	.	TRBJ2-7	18	TGTGCCAGTAGTATAGAGGGACTAGCGGCTCCGTCCCCCTACGAGCAGTACTTC	CASSIEGLAAPSPYEQYF
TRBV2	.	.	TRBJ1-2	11	TGTGCCAGCACATCAGGGGCGGGCTACACCTTC	CASTSGAGYTF
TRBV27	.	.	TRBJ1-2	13	TGTGCCACCCGCCCCGCAGGCGCCTATGGCTACACCTTC	CATRPAGAYGYTF
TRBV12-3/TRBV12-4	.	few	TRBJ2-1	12	TGTGCCGGAGGGGCCAAGGGGAATGAGCAGTTCTTC	CAGGAKGNEQFF
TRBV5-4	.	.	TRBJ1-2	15	TGTGCCAGCAGCTCCGACGGTAACCCTGGCTATGGCTACACCTTC	CASSSDGNPGYGYTF
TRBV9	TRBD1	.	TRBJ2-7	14	TGTGCCAGCAGCGTAGCCGGACAGGCCTACGAGCAGTACTTC	CASSVAGQAYEQYF
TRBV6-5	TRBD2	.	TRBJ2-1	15	TGTGCCACCTCCCGTCCTAGCGGGGGCAGCAATGAGCAGTTCTTC	CATSRPSGGSNEQFF
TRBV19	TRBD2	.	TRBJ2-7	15	TGTGCCAGTAGTATTTCCACTAGCGGGGCCTACGAGCAGTACTTC	CASSISTSGAYEQYF
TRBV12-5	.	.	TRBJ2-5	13	TGTGCTAGTGGACTCGACAGGTCTCAAACCCAGTACTTC	CASGLDRSQTQYF
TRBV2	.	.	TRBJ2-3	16	TGTGCCAGCAGTGATGAGGGGCACGCTAGCACAGATACGCAGTATTTT	CASSDEGHASTDTQYF
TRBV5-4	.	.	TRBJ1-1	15	TGTGCCAGCAGCCCCCCCAAAGGAATGGGCACTGAAGCTTTCTTT	CASSPPKGMGTEAFF
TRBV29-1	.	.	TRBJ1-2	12	TGCAGCCCGGACAGTAGTAACTATGGCTACACCTTC	CSPDSSNYGYTF
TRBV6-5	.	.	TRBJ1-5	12	TGTGCCAGCAGCGAGGCTTGGCAGCCCCAGCATTTT	CASSEAWQPQHF